These 29 T cell receptor beta chains share one sample of origin, sequenced in a study of CD8+ T cells in alopecia areata. The sequencing template was cDNA reverse transcribed from extracted RNA. TCRdb keeps only in-frame clones here, not all; method: immunoSEQ multiplex PCR. The table includes about 180,000 clones, about 51% detected once. As for treatment: oral pan-JAK inhibitor, 5-10 mg twice daily. The specimen was CD8+ T cells sorted from blood, collected at approximately week 51, from a patient treated with tofacitinib. All receptors derive from a human donor with alopecia areata.

V is TRBV29-1 and J is TRBJ1-1, with 7 bases lining up with TRBD1. J was trimmed by 2 bases and V by 6 bases; bases with no gene match: 6. CDR1 is SQVTM, CDR2 ANQGSEA, per germline. This CDR3 is 13 amino acids long. In DNA, the CDR3 is TGCAGCGTGACCGGGACAGCAAACACTGAAGCTTTCTTT. Encoded protein: CSVTGTANTEAFF.

The rearrangement links TRBV4-3 to TRBJ2-2, with 8 positions matching TRBD2. Germline V lookup: CDR1 LGHNA, CDR2 YSLEER. The CDR3 spans 16 residues. V gave up 0 bases and J gave up 3 bases; unmatched junction bases: 3. The CDR3 DNA reads as TGCGCCAGCAGCCAAGACGCGGGGGGTTACACCGGGGAGCTGTTTTTT. Amino acid sequence: CASSQDAGGYTGELFF.

The rearrangement uses TRBV6-1 and TRBJ2-7, with 8 nucleotides matching TRBD1. This CDR3 has 16 amino acids. Germline values: CDR1 MNHNS, CDR2 SASEGT. V lost 2 bases and J lost 3; bases outside the gene matches: 9. The CDR3 reads CASSESFGQGNYEQYF. The CDR3 DNA is TGTGCCAGCAGTGAATCTTTCGGACAGGGAAACTACGAGCAGTACTTC.

V usage is TRBV9 and J usage is TRBJ2-3; perhaps TRBD1 as D (5 bases). CDR1 is SGDLS, CDR2 YYNGEE, per germline. Trimming took 3 bases from V and 2 from J, leaving 13 bases between them. There are 15 residues in the CDR3. The CDR3 protein is CASSATVPPTDTQYF. CDR3 sequence (DNA): TGTGCCAGCAGCGCGACAGTTCCCCCCACAGATACGCAGTATTTT.

The rearrangement links TRBV13 to TRBJ1-6; D not resolved. The length of the CDR3 is 16 residues. Per germline, CDR1 PRHDT and CDR2 FYEKMQ (reference sequence). The ends were cut back, 2 bases at V and 5 bases at J, with 13 bases in the middle. In DNA, the CDR3 is TGTGCCAGCAGCTTACTTGTCACAGATAATAATTCACCCCTCCACTTT. This sequence encodes CASSLLVTDNNSPLHF.

The chain couples TRBV9 to TRBJ1-4; 10 bases are a match to TRBD1. The CDR3 is made up of 13 amino acids. With 3 bases clipped from V and 8 bases from J, the junction kept 1 base outside the gene matches. CDR1 is SGDLS, CDR2 YYNGEE, per germline. This chain's CDR3 is CASSGGQGEKLFF. The CDR3 bases are TGTGCCAGCAGCGGGGGACAGGGGGAAAAACTGTTTTTT.

This clone was picked up one time. The J gene is TRBJ1-1, the V gene TRBV30; TRBD1 might be the D (6 bases). V was shortened by 3 bases and J by 4 bases, with 21 bases between the two germline ends. Per germline, CDR1 GTSNPN and CDR2 SVGIG (reference sequence). The CDR3 totals 16 residues. Here the CDR3 DNA reads TGTGCCTGGAGATCGAGCACGGGACACCGGGGCACTGAAGCTTTCTTT. Translated: CAWRSSTGHRGTEAFF. Complete variable domain (other parts from reference TRBV30 and TRBJ1-1): SQTIHQWPATLVQPVGSPLSLECTVEGTSNPNLYWYRQAAGRGLQLLFYSVGIGQISSEVPQNLSASRPQDRQFILSSKKLLLSDSGFYLCAWRSSTGHRGTEAFFGQGTRLTVV.

This clone was recorded a few times. This CDR3 is CASIGVRSMNTEAFF. In DNA form, the CDR3 reads TGTGCCAGCATCGGTGTTCGTTCCATGAACACTGAAGCTTTCTTT. The rearrangement uses TRBV5-6 and TRBJ1-1; D unresolved. CDR1 is SGHDT and CDR2 is YYEEEE in the germline V gene. The CDR3 runs 15 residues. Deletions cut 6 bases from V and 0 bases from J, with 15 bases between. Drawing the rest from reference TRBV5-6 and TRBJ1-1, the complete variable domain is DAGVTQSPTHLIKTRGQQVTLRCSPKSGHDTVSWYQQALGQGPQFIFQYYEEEERQRGNFPDRFSGHQFPNYSSELNVNALLLGDSALYLCASIGVRSMNTEAFFGQGTRLTVV.

This clone was detected many times. The V gene is TRBV11-2, the J gene TRBJ2-2; the D gene could be TRBD1 or TRBD2 (5 bases each). Germline-derived CDR1 and CDR2 are SGHAT and FQNNGV. Trimming took off 2 bases at V and 5 bases at J, with 9 bases between the two ends. CDR3 length equals 14 residues. The CDR3 DNA reads as TGTGCCAGCAGCTTAATCAGGGAGACCGGGGAGCTGTTTTTT. Translated: CASSLIRETGELFF.

CDR3 in amino acids: CASSIVAGLSYGYTF. CDR3 nucleotide sequence: TGTGCCAGTAGTATAGTGGCAGGGTTGAGCTATGGCTACACCTTC. The chain combines TRBV19 with TRBJ1-2; D is possibly TRBD1 (5 bases). This CDR3 is built from 15 residues. The germline CDR1 and CDR2 sequences are LNHDA and SQIVND (reference sequence). The ends were cut back, 1 base at V and 4 bases at J, with 13 bases in the middle.

The chain is built from TRBV29-1 and TRBJ2-5; a weak D match, TRBD1 (5 bases). Germline CDR1 and CDR2: SQVTM and ANQGSEA. V was cut by 6 bases and J by 5 bases, with 13 bases left in between. The CDR3 has 12 amino acids. Here the CDR3 reads CSVVAGIETQYF. CDR3 DNA: TGCAGCGTCGTTGCAGGGATTGAGACCCAGTACTTC.

The CDR3 DNA sequence: TGTGCCAGCAGCCCAATTGACGCCACCGGGGAGCTGTTTTTT. Translated, it gives CASSPIDATGELFF. The chain couples TRBV6-5 to TRBJ2-2; D is unresolved. V gave up 6 bases and J gave up 4 bases, with 12 bases separating them. Germline V lookup: CDR1 MNHEY, CDR2 SVGAGI. This CDR3 has 14 amino acids.

This clone was picked up a small number of times. The chain joins TRBV30 to TRBJ1-1, with unresolved D. Germline V gene sequence: CDR1 GTSNPN, CDR2 SVGIG (reference sequence). The V end was cut by 2 bases, the J end by 5 bases, with 9 bases between. This CDR3 contains 12 residues. As DNA, the CDR3 is TGTGCCTGGAGTCCAGCCGGAACTGAAGCTTTCTTT. Its protein product is CAWSPAGTEAFF.

The chain recombines TRBV4-1 with TRBJ2-1, with 11 nucleotides matching TRBD2. The CDR3 spans 16 residues. With V trimmed by 2 bases and J by 3 bases, 3 bases remained unmatched. Germline values: CDR1 MGHRA, CDR2 YSYEKL. In nucleotides, the CDR3 is TGCGCCAGCAGCCAACGACTAGCGGGGTACTACAATGAGCAGTTCTTC. Amino acids: CASSQRLAGYYNEQFF.

This clone was detected a few times. At the DNA level, this CDR3 is encoded by other sequences in the same sample as well. This chain joins TRBV6-1 and TRBJ2-7; 9 nucleotides align to TRBD2. Germline V gene data show CDR1 as MNHNS and CDR2 as SASEGT. Unmatched junction bases numbered 4, after V lost 2 bases and J lost 2 bases. The CDR3 is made up of 15 amino acids. In DNA, the CDR3 is TGTGCCAGCAGTGAATTGGCGGGGGGGCCCTACGAGCAGTACTTC. Protein product: CASSELAGGPYEQYF.

This chain links TRBV30 with TRBJ2-1; 8 bases agree with TRBD1. The V segment lost 5 bases and the J segment 4 bases; nucleotides outside the gene matches: 7. Germline CDR1 GTSNPN, CDR2 SVGIG (reference sequence). This CDR3 has 14 amino acids. DNA of the CDR3: TGTGCCTGGGCCCAGGGGGCGGGATACAATGAGCAGTTCTTC. It yields the protein CAWAQGAGYNEQFF.

This clone showed up just a few times. Other DNA variants within this sample encode the same CDR3. The rearrangement joins TRBV9 to TRBJ2-7; D may match TRBD1 or TRBD2 (5 bases each). The CDR3 spans 16 residues. CDR1 is SGDLS, CDR2 YYNGEE, per germline. V lost 0 bases, J lost 2 bases, and 15 bases lay in between. CDR3 sequence: CASSVDGGADAYEQYF. DNA for the CDR3: TGTGCCAGCAGCGTAGATGGGGGAGCGGACGCCTACGAGCAGTACTTC.

In DNA, the CDR3 is TGTGCCAGCAGCGTAGGGGGGAACCAAGAGACCCAGTACTTC. As protein: CASSVGGNQETQYF. The rearrangement links TRBV9 to TRBJ2-5, with D perhaps being TRBD1 or TRBD2 (5 bases each). Germline V gene lookup returns CDR1 SGDLS and CDR2 YYNGEE. This CDR3 spans 14 amino acids. The germline V and J ends were trimmed by 0 bases and 0 bases, with 6 bases remaining between them.

The V gene is TRBV7-9, the J gene TRBJ1-1; a possible D gene is TRBD1 (6 bases). Germline loops: CDR1 SEHNR, CDR2 FQNEAQ (reference sequence). V lost 5 bases and J 4 bases, leaving 14 bases between the germline ends. The CDR3 contains 14 residues. CDR3 protein: CASSLQGAITEAFF. CDR3 sequence (DNA): TGTGCCAGCAGCCTACAGGGAGCGATCACTGAAGCTTTCTTT.

The chain employs TRBV5-1 and TRBJ1-6; D is uncertain. Germline CDR1 is SGHRS and CDR2 is YFSETQ. The CDR3 runs to 14 residues. Trimming took off 4 bases at V and 8 bases at J, with 13 bases between the two ends. In DNA, the CDR3 is TGCGCCAGCAGCCGGACCGGGGAGGATTCACCCCTCCACTTT. It codes for CASSRTGEDSPLHF.

This clone was detected a few times. The CDR3: CASSLGLSGGVYEQYF. CDR3 DNA sequence: TGTGCCAGCAGCTTAGGCCTGAGCGGGGGGGTCTACGAGCAGTACTTC. This chain joins TRBV13 and TRBJ2-7, with 10 bases lining up with TRBD2. The ends lost 0 bases at V and 3 bases at J; junction bases unmatched: 5. Germline lookup yields CDR1 PRHDT and CDR2 FYEKMQ (reference sequence). The CDR3 is made up of 16 amino acids.

This chain uses TRBV7-9 with TRBJ2-1; 8 nucleotides agree with TRBD1. Per the germline V gene, CDR1 is SEHNR and CDR2 is FQNEAQ (reference sequence). The CDR3 covers 17 residues. V trimming: 8 bases; J trimming: 2 bases; junction bases outside the gene matches: 14. This CDR3 reads CASGPSVLDRAYNEQFF. Written as DNA, the CDR3 is TGTGCCAGCGGACCGAGCGTTTTGGACAGGGCCTACAATGAGCAGTTCTTC.

This clone was found a few times. The chain uses TRBV2 and TRBJ1-1; D is unresolved. This CDR3 has 14 amino acids. CDR1 is SNHLY and CDR2 is FYNNEI in the germline V gene. The V gene lost 2 bases and the J gene lost 0 bases, with 7 bases spanning the gap. The CDR3 spells CASSERVMNTEAFF. The CDR3 coding sequence is TGTGCCAGCAGTGAAAGAGTCATGAACACTGAAGCTTTCTTT.

The genes are TRBV2 and TRBJ1-2; possible D gene TRBD1, 5 bases. V dropped 4 bases and J dropped 4 bases, with 19 bases sitting between them. CDR1 SNHLY and CDR2 FYNNEI come from the germline V gene. The CDR3 covers 16 residues. This chain's CDR3 is CASSGISGDTFYGYTF. The CDR3 bases are TGTGCCAGCAGTGGAATTTCGGGGGATACCTTCTATGGCTACACCTTC. Together with reference TRBV2 and TRBJ1-2, the CDR3 gives the full variable domain: EPEVTQTPSHQVTQMGQEVILRCVPISNHLYFYWYRQILGQKVEFLVSFYNNEISEKSEIFDDQFSVERPDGSNFTLKIRSTKLEDSAMYFCASSGISGDTFYGYTFGSGTRLTVV.

The table lists this clone with a few counts. This sequence joins TRBV28 and TRBJ2-3, with unresolved D. CDR1 is MDHEN and CDR2 is SYDVKM in the germline V gene. The CDR3 totals 15 residues. V lost 2 bases to trimming and J lost 1 base, with 10 bases between them. The CDR3: CASSLVGVGTDTQYF. In DNA form, the CDR3 reads TGTGCCAGCAGTTTAGTAGGTGTGGGCACAGATACGCAGTATTTT. The whole variable domain, remainder taken from reference TRBV28 and TRBJ2-3, is DVKVTQSSRYLVKRTGEKVFLECVQDMDHENMFWYRQDPGLGLRLIYFSYDVKMKEKGDIPEGYSVSREKKERFSLILESASTNQTSMYLCASSLVGVGTDTQYFGPGTRLTVL.

This chain connects TRBV5-1 to TRBJ2-5; D is perhaps TRBD1 or TRBD2 (5 bases each). CDR3 length: 13 amino acids. The germline CDR1 and CDR2 sequences are SGHRS and YFSETQ. Deletions cut 4 bases from V and 5 bases from J, with 12 bases between. The CDR3 region has the DNA TGCGCCAGCAGCGAGAGGGCAGGGGAGACCCAGTACTTC. Translation gives CASSERAGETQYF.

V usage is TRBV27 and J usage is TRBJ2-5; the D gene is possibly TRBD1 (5 bases). Germline CDR1 is MNHEY and CDR2 is SMNVEV (reference sequence). The V and J ends lost 8 bases and 4 bases respectively, with 14 bases between them. CDR3 length equals 13 residues. The CDR3 loop is CASRQGNRETQYF. The CDR3 bases are TGTGCCAGCCGTCAGGGAAATCGAGAGACCCAGTACTTC.

The DNA of the CDR3 is TGTGCCAGCGGAGGGGGGGCGTACTATGGCTACACCTTC. Protein: CASGGGAYYGYTF. The rearrangement links TRBV6-5 to TRBJ1-2; maybe TRBD1 (6 bases). The CDR3 has 13 residues. Germline V gene data show CDR1 as MNHEY and CDR2 as SVGAGI. The V gene lost 8 bases and the J gene lost 3 bases, with 13 bases spanning the gap.

The chain joins TRBV6-5 to TRBJ2-5; 10 nucleotides agree with TRBD2. The junction had 8 bases not matched to a gene; V was cut back by 8 bases and J by 2 bases. Germline V gene lookup returns CDR1 MNHEY and CDR2 SVGAGI. This CDR3 region has 15 residues. The CDR3: CASASPSGGQETQYF. For the CDR3, the DNA is TGTGCCAGCGCTAGCCCTAGCGGGGGTCAAGAGACCCAGTACTTC.